These 9 T cell receptor beta chains originate from one sample sequenced in a study of blood T cell repertoires in COVID-19. Here immunoSEQ multiplex PCR was the method, and the copy in TCRdb shows in-frame clones only, minus some. The repertoire holds 90,000 to 110,000 clones, with around four fifths as singletons. The sample taken for sequencing was peripheral blood. Receptors originate from a woman in her seventies with acute or convalescent COVID-19.

This clone has only one observation. The V call is TRBV5-1, the J call TRBJ1-1, with 7 bases identical to TRBD1. CDR1 is SGHRS and CDR2 is YFSETQ in the germline V gene. With 4 bases clipped from V and 4 bases from J, the junction kept 10 bases outside the gene matches. This CDR3 comprises 15 residues. The CDR3 sequence is CASSRDQQGSTEAFF. The CDR3 DNA reads TGCGCCAGCAGCAGAGACCAACAGGGGAGCACTGAAGCTTTCTTT.

The V and J genes are TRBV29-1 and TRBJ1-3, with TRBD1 as a possible D gene (5 bases). The ends were cut back, 7 bases at V and 0 bases at J, with 13 bases in the middle. Germline lookup yields CDR1 SQVTM and CDR2 ANQGSEA. CDR3 length: 14 amino acids. The DNA of the CDR3 is TGCAGCGCAGAACAGGAGAGCTCTGGAAACACCATATATTTT. Amino acids: CSAEQESSGNTIYF.

V and J are TRBV9 and TRBJ1-1; D possibly corresponds to TRBD1 (6 bases). V gave up 0 bases and J gave up 0 bases, with 9 bases separating them. CDR1 is SGDLS, CDR2 YYNGEE, per germline. This CDR3 spans 15 amino acids. The CDR3 loop is CASSVGAGVNTEAFF. The CDR3 DNA sequence: TGTGCCAGCAGCGTAGGGGCAGGGGTGAACACTGAAGCTTTCTTT.

V is TRBV28 and J is TRBJ1-3; D is uncertain. The germline V and J ends were trimmed by 2 bases and 0 bases, with 11 bases remaining between them. Germline V gene lookup returns CDR1 MDHEN and CDR2 SYDVKM. The CDR3 totals 16 residues. Here the CDR3 DNA reads TGTGCCAGCAGTTTAGGTTCCCGGGGCTCTGGAAACACCATATATTTT. It yields the protein CASSLGSRGSGNTIYF.

CDR3 residues: CASSQGTGTTDTQYF. In DNA, the CDR3 is TGCGCCAGCAGCCAGGGGACAGGTACCACAGATACGCAGTATTTT. The chain combines TRBV5-1 with TRBJ2-3; TRBD1 matches 8 bases. This CDR3 contains 15 residues. V gave up 4 bases and J gave up 2 bases; unmatched junction bases: 6. From germline, CDR1 is SGHRS and CDR2 YFSETQ.

The rearrangement uses TRBV6-4 and TRBJ2-2; D gene ambiguous. The ends were cut back, 6 bases at V and 7 bases at J, with 9 bases in the middle. Per the germline V gene, CDR1 is MRHNA and CDR2 is SNTAGT. The CDR3 length is 12 residues. The CDR3 sequence is CASSREYGELFF. CDR3 in DNA: TGTGCCAGCAGCCGAGAGTACGGGGAGCTGTTTTTT.

V is TRBV27 and J is TRBJ1-5; tentatively, D is TRBD1 (5 bases). V lost 3 bases and J lost 0, with 18 bases in between. Germline V gives CDR1 MNHEY, CDR2 SMNVEV (reference sequence). The CDR3 has 18 amino acids. CDR3 nucleotides: TGTGCCAGCAGTTTGTTCGGGGGGTCCCGTTATAGCAATCAGCCCCAGCATTTT. Protein: CASSLFGGSRYSNQPQHF.

The chain uses TRBV7-9 and TRBJ2-1, with 9 bases fitting TRBD2. The ends lost 2 bases at V and 9 bases at J; junction bases unmatched: 5. Germline CDR1 is SEHNR and CDR2 is FQNEAQ (reference sequence). This CDR3 is 14 amino acids long. CDR3 protein: CASSLQRGVGEQFF. DNA for the CDR3: TGTGCCAGCAGCTTACAGCGGGGGGTTGGTGAGCAGTTCTTC.

This chain uses TRBV7-9 with TRBJ1-2; no firm D call. The CDR3 has 15 residues. Per germline, CDR1 SEHNR and CDR2 FQNEAQ (reference sequence). V lost 1 base, J lost 1 base, and 10 bases lay in between. This CDR3 reads CASSLVSSLNYGYTF. The DNA for the CDR3 is TGTGCCAGCAGCTTAGTTTCGTCTCTTAACTATGGCTACACCTTC.